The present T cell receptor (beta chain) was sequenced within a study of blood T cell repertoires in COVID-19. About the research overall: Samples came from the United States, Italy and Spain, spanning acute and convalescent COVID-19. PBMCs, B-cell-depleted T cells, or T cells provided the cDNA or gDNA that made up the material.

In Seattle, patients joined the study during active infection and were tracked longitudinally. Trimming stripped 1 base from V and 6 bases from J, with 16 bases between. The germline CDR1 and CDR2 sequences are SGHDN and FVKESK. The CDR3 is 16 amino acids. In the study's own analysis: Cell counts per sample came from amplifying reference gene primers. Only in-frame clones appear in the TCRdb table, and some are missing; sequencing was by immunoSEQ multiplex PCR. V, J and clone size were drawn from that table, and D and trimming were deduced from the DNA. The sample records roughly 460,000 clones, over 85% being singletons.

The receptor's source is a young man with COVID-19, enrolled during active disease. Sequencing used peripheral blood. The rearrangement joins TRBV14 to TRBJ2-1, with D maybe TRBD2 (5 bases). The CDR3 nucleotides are TGTGCCAGCAGCCAAGGAGTATCGAGGACTTCCAATGAGCAGTTCTTC. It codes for CASSQGVSRTSNEQFF.